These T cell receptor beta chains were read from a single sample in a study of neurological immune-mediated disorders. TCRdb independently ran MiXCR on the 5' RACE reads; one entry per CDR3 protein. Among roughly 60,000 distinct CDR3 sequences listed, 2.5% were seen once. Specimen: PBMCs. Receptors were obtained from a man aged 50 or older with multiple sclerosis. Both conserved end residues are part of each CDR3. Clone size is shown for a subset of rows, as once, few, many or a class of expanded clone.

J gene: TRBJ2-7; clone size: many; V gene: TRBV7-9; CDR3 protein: CASSLSGSRVEQYF
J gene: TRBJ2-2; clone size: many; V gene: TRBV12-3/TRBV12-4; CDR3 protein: CASSFGGTDRTGELFF
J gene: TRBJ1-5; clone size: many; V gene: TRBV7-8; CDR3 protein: CASSNRDRTSRRPQHF
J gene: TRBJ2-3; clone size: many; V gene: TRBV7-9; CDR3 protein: CASSLAVGLATDTQYF
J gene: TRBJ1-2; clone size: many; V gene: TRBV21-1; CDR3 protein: CASSDRDSNYGYTF
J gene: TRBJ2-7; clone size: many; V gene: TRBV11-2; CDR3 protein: CASSTGWSYEQYF
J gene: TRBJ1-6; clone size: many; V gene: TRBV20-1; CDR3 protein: CSGQGSSYNSPLHF
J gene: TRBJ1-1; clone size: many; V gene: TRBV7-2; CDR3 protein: CASSFSAANTEAFF
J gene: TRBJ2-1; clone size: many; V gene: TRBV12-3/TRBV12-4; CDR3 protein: CASSPSRGPDNEQFF
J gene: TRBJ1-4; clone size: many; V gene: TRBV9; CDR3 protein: CASSPTHGGVGEKLFF
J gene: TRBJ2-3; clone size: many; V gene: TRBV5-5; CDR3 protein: CASSLDATDTQYF
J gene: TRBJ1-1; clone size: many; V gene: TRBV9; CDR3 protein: CASSVSPNTEAFF
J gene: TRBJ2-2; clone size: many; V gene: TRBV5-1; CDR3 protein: CASSMHRDRVFTGELFF
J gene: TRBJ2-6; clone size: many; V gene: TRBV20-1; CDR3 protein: CSASGISGGNSGANVLTF
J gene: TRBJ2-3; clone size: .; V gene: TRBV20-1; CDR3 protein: CSALGTADGYF
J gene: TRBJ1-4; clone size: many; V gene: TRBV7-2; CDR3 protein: CASSPTGAANEKLFF
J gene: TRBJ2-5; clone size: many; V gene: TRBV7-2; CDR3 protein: CASSRPGPQETQYF
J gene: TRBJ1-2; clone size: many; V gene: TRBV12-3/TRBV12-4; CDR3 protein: CASSLGAGDEGYTF
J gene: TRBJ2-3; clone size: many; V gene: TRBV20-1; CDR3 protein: CSALDRDVTDTQYF
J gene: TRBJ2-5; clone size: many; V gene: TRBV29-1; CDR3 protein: CSVDSFKGSKTQYF
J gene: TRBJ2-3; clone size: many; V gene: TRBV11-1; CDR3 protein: CASSLGQSEKDTQYF
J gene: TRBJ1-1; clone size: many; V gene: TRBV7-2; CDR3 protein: CASSLRPGREAFF
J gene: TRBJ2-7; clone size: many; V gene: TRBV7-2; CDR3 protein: CASSDRGASYEQYF
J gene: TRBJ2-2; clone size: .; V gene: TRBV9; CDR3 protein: CASSAVNTGELFF
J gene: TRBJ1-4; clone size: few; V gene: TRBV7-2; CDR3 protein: CASSSQGLGNEKLFF
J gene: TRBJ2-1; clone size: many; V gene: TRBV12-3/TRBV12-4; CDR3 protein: CASSLGGQGTNEQFF
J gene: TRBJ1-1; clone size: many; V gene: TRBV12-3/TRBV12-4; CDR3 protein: CASSIYTGPNTEAFF
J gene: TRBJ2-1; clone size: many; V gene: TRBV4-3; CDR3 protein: CASSQEGGLEQFF
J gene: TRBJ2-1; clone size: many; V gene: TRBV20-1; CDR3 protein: CSATRDTDSRNEQFF
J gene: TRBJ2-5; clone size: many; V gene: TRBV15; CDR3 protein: CATSRVKETQYF
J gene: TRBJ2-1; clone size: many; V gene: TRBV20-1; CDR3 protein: CSAGGAAYNEQFF
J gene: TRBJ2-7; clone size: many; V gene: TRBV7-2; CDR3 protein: CASSQQGLALYEQYF
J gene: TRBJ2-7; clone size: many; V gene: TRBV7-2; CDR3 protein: CASSLALNYEQYF
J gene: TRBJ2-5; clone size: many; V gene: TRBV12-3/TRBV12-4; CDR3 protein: CASSLGLKETQYF
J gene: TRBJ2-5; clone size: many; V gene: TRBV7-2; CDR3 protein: CASSPDSYGETQYF
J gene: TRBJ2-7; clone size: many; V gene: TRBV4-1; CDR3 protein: CASSQGTSYEQYF
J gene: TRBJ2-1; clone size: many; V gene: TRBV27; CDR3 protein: CASSLGRGGYNEQFF
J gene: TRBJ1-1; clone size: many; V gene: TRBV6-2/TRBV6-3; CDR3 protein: CASSRPGQGGTEAFF
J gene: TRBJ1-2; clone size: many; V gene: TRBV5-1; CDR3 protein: CASSEGQGHYGYTF
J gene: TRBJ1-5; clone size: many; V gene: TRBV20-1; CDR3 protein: CSASFRNQPQHF
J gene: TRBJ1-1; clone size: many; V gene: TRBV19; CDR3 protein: CASRPTNTEAFF
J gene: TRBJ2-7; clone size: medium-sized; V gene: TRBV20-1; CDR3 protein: CSAREPRDLRLQYF
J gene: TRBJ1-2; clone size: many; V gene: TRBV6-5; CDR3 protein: CASSYGEDYGYTF
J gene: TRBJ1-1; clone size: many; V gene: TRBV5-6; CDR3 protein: CASSWGTGGFMNTEAFF
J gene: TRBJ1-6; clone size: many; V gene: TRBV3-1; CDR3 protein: CASSMTSSYNSPLHF
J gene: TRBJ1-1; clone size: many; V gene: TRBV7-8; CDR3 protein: CASSLLGRGRTNTEAFF
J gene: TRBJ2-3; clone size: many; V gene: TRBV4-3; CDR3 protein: CASSPGQGATDTQYF
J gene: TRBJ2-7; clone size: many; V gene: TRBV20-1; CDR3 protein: CSATIRSGGPYEQYF
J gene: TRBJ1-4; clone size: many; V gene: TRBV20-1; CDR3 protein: CSATDRAAEEKLFF
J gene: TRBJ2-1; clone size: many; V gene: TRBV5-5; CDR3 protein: CASSLNREQFF
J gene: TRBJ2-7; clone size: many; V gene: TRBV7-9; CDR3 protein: CASSGGAYEQYF
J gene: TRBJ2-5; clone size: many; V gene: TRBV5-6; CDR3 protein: CASSANPQVRRETQYF
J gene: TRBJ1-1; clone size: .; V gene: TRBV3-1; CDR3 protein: CASSQDTGGTEAFF
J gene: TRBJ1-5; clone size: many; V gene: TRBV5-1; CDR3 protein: CASSLGDRGSSQPQHF
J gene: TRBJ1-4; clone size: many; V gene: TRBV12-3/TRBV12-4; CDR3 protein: CASSLQDRGEKLFF
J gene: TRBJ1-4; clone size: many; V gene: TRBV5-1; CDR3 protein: CASSFNEKLFF